This is a list of T cell receptor beta chains from one sample in a study of blood T cell repertoires in COVID-19. Method: immunoSEQ multiplex PCR; TCRdb's copy keeps in-frame clones and lacks some. This repertoire shows about 290,000 clones, 89% found once; its top ten account for over 8.5%. Sequenced sample: peripheral blood. The receptors originated from a woman between 25 and 40 years old with COVID-19, enrolled during active disease. The CDR3 runs from the conserved cysteine through the conserved F or W. Each record gives: CDR3 DNA, CDR3 protein, V gene, J gene, clone size, D gene. The D gene is left open where the match is weak. Part of the rows lack a size; the others show once, few, many or a class for expanded clones.

CDR3 DNA: TGTGCCAGTAGTATAGCAAAGGGCAGGGCTGGTGGCTACACCTTC
CDR3 protein: CASSIAKGRAGGYTF
V gene: TRBV19
J gene: TRBJ1-2
clone size: NA
D gene: NA

CDR3 DNA: TGTGCCAGTAGTTCTAGCGGGGGGTACGGTGAGCAGTTCTTC
CDR3 protein: CASSSSGGYGEQFF
V gene: TRBV19
J gene: TRBJ2-1
clone size: NA
D gene: TRBD2

CDR3 DNA: TGTGCCAGTAGTGGGGCAGGCAGGGTGGCCAAAAACATTCAGTACTTC
CDR3 protein: CASSGAGRVAKNIQYF
V gene: TRBV19
J gene: TRBJ2-4
clone size: few
D gene: NA

CDR3 DNA: TGCGCCAGCAGCTTACAGGGGGTGGGAACTGAAGCTTTCTTT
CDR3 protein: CASSLQGVGTEAFF
V gene: TRBV5-1
J gene: TRBJ1-1
clone size: NA
D gene: TRBD1

CDR3 DNA: TGTGCCAGCAGAAAGACAGGGACTTCCTACGAGCAGTACTTC
CDR3 protein: CASRKTGTSYEQYF
V gene: TRBV5-6
J gene: TRBJ2-7
clone size: NA
D gene: NA

CDR3 DNA: TGTGCCAGTACGGGTTCGCCGGGACAGAGCCACGAGCAGTACTTC
CDR3 protein: CASTGSPGQSHEQYF
V gene: TRBV19
J gene: TRBJ2-7
clone size: NA
D gene: TRBD1

CDR3 DNA: TGTGCCAGCAGGCAGACAGGGGAGGGCAATGAGCAGTTCTTC
CDR3 protein: CASRQTGEGNEQFF
V gene: TRBV3-1/TRBV3-2
J gene: TRBJ2-1
clone size: NA
D gene: NA

CDR3 DNA: TGTGCCATCAGGGGGGACAGGGGTAATTCACCCCTCCACTTT
CDR3 protein: CAIRGDRGNSPLHF
V gene: TRBV10-3
J gene: TRBJ1-6
clone size: NA
D gene: TRBD1

CDR3 DNA: TGTGCCAGCTCAGCGGGGTTGGGTTCACCCCTCCACTTT
CDR3 protein: CASSAGLGSPLHF
V gene: TRBV18
J gene: TRBJ1-6
clone size: NA
D gene: NA

CDR3 DNA: TGTGCCAGTAGTGTTGGGGGGGGCATTAATGAGCAGTTCTTC
CDR3 protein: CASSVGGGINEQFF
V gene: TRBV19
J gene: TRBJ2-1
clone size: NA
D gene: NA

CDR3 DNA: TGTGCCAGTAAGCGCCCCGGCTCCTATAATTCACCCCTCCACTTT
CDR3 protein: CASKRPGSYNSPLHF
V gene: TRBV19
J gene: TRBJ1-6
clone size: NA
D gene: NA

CDR3 DNA: TGTGCCAGCGACGGACTAGCGGGGGCCAGGGGTGAGCAGTTCTTC
CDR3 protein: CASDGLAGARGEQFF
V gene: TRBV2
J gene: TRBJ2-1
clone size: NA
D gene: TRBD2

CDR3 DNA: TGTGCCAGCAGTCGGGACAGGGGCGCCCTTTCACCCCTCCACTTT
CDR3 protein: CASSRDRGALSPLHF
V gene: TRBV28
J gene: TRBJ1-6
clone size: NA
D gene: TRBD1

CDR3 DNA: TGTGCCAGCAGTTACTCTGGGGCCCATAATTCACCCCTCCACTTT
CDR3 protein: CASSYSGAHNSPLHF
V gene: TRBV6-5
J gene: TRBJ1-6
clone size: NA
D gene: NA

CDR3 DNA: TGCGCCAGCAGCGAAGCGGGACAGGGTGGTTCACCCCTCCACTTT
CDR3 protein: CASSEAGQGGSPLHF
V gene: TRBV5-1
J gene: TRBJ1-6
clone size: NA
D gene: TRBD1

CDR3 DNA: TGCGCCAGCAGTGAGTCGTTCGGTCCCACTGAGGGCAATCAGCCCCAGCATTTT
CDR3 protein: CASSESFGPTEGNQPQHF
V gene: TRBV10-2
J gene: TRBJ1-5
clone size: NA
D gene: NA

CDR3 DNA: TGCGCCAGCAGCTTGGGGCGGACAGGTACCAGTGAGCAGTTCTTC
CDR3 protein: CASSLGRTGTSEQFF
V gene: TRBV5-1
J gene: TRBJ2-1
clone size: NA
D gene: TRBD1

CDR3 DNA: TGTGCCATCAGTCTTGGGCTAGCGGTGGATACGCAGTATTTT
CDR3 protein: CAISLGLAVDTQYF
V gene: TRBV10-3
J gene: TRBJ2-3
clone size: few
D gene: TRBD2

CDR3 DNA: TGTGCCTGGAGTGTTTTTCCGGGGACGGGGGATGGCTACACCTTC
CDR3 protein: CAWSVFPGTGDGYTF
V gene: TRBV30
J gene: TRBJ1-2
clone size: NA
D gene: NA

CDR3 DNA: TGTGCCAGCAGCCAAACAGGGGGCCCCTACAATGAGCAGTTCTTC
CDR3 protein: CASSQTGGPYNEQFF
V gene: TRBV7-9
J gene: TRBJ2-1
clone size: NA
D gene: TRBD1

CDR3 DNA: TGTGCCAGCAGTTTTAAGGACAGACGCACCGGGGAGCTGTTTTTT
CDR3 protein: CASSFKDRRTGELFF
V gene: TRBV28
J gene: TRBJ2-2
clone size: NA
D gene: NA

CDR3 DNA: TGTGCCAGCAGCGTAGCCGCGAGGGCAGATACGCAGTATTTT
CDR3 protein: CASSVAARADTQYF
V gene: TRBV9
J gene: TRBJ2-3
clone size: NA
D gene: NA

CDR3 DNA: TGCGCCAGCAGCTTCGGACAGAACAATGAGCAGTTCTTC
CDR3 protein: CASSFGQNNEQFF
V gene: TRBV5-1
J gene: TRBJ2-1
clone size: NA
D gene: NA